The next 23 T cell receptor beta chains were all read from a single sample in a study of blood T cell repertoires in COVID-19. Method: immunoSEQ multiplex PCR; TCRdb's copy keeps in-frame clones and lacks some. The table lists about 140,000 clones, 70% to 85% of them singletons, with around 9.6% in the top ten. The specimen was peripheral blood. Receptors were obtained from a man in his 60s with active or convalescent COVID-19.

CDR3 sequence: CASSSRDSNPNTEAFF. CDR3 coding DNA: TGTGCCAGCAGCTCCCGGGACAGTAACCCGAACACTGAAGCTTTCTTT. This chain joins TRBV3-1 (or the pseudogene TRBV3-2) and TRBJ1-1, with 7 bases lining up with TRBD1. The CDR3 runs to 16 residues. The ends lost 5 bases at V and 1 base at J; junction bases unmatched: 10. CDR1 LGHDT and CDR2 YNNKEL come from the germline V gene (reference sequence).

The DNA of the CDR3 is TGTGCCAGCAGCTTAGTTACTAGCGGGACAGATACGCAGTATTTT. The encoded protein is CASSLVTSGTDTQYF. This chain links TRBV7-9 with TRBJ2-3; TRBD2 matches 9 bases. Germline CDR1 is SEHNR and CDR2 is FQNEAQ (reference sequence). V gave up 1 base and J gave up 3 bases; unmatched junction bases: 2. There are 15 residues in the CDR3.

This CDR3 is CSASSGTAYGYTF. The CDR3 nucleotides are TGCAGTGCTAGTTCGGGGACAGCCTATGGCTACACCTTC. The chain employs TRBV20-1 and TRBJ1-2, with 7 bases matching TRBD1. Per germline, CDR1 DFQATT and CDR2 SNEGSKA (reference sequence). J gave up 4 bases and V 3 bases, and 5 bases lay outside the gene matches. The CDR3 extends over 13 amino acids.

This rearrangement joins TRBV7-8 to TRBJ1-2, with a possible D match to TRBD1 (5 bases). CDR3 length equals 15 residues. Per germline, CDR1 SGHVS and CDR2 FQNEAQ. With 1 base removed from V and 2 bases from J, the gap between germline ends came to 11 bases. In DNA, the CDR3 is TGTGCCAGCAGCTTAGACGGGGGGGTGAACTATGGCTACACCTTC. Its translation: CASSLDGGVNYGYTF.

The count of this clone is one. V and J are TRBV7-9 and TRBJ1-6; 9 positions match TRBD1. CDR1 and CDR2 from the germline V gene are SEHNR and FQNEAQ (reference sequence). The CDR3 is made up of 16 amino acids. J was trimmed by 3 bases and V by 6 bases; bases with no gene match: 6. CDR3 bases: TGTGCCAGCAGTAAAGGACAGGGGTTCTATAATTCACCCCTCCACTTT. This sequence encodes CASSKGQGFYNSPLHF.

The chain couples TRBV14 to TRBJ1-1; TRBD1 is a possible D gene (5 bases). Germline lookup yields CDR1 SGHDN and CDR2 FVKESK. V was pared by 5 bases and J by 1 base, with 11 bases between. The CDR3 totals 14 residues. CDR3 coding DNA: TGTGCCAGCAGCTTGGGGCATGGGAACACTGAAGCTTTCTTT. This gives the protein CASSLGHGNTEAFF.

A remark on this clone: The junction and the germline gene differ at one end; a read error may be behind it. The chain employs TRBV7-8 and TRBJ2-3; TRBD2 matches at 10 bases. The CDR3 runs to 15 residues. The germline V gene encodes CDR1 SGHVS and CDR2 FQNEAQ. The CDR3 nucleotides are TGTGCCATCAGCGGGGGGGGAACTTCGGTAGATACGCAGTATTTT. Translating gives CAISGGGTSVDTQYF.

The chain has TRBV12-5 and TRBJ1-5, with no clear D. The germline V gene has CDR1 LGHNT and CDR2 FRNRAP. V lost 0 bases, J lost 0 bases, and 12 bases lay in between. The CDR3 spans 17 residues. The CDR3 protein is CASGLVLGRDSNQPQHF. DNA of the CDR3: TGTGCTAGTGGTTTGGTACTGGGCCGAGATAGCAATCAGCCCCAGCATTTT.

This chain uses TRBV3-1 (or the pseudogene TRBV3-2) with TRBJ2-5; D is perhaps TRBD1 (7 bases). In germline, CDR1 is LGHDT, CDR2 YNNKEL (reference sequence). The V end lost 4 bases, the J end lost 1 base, and 13 bases lay between the germline ends. This CDR3 has 15 amino acids. CDR3 in amino acids: CASSPGGTVQETQYF. The CDR3 DNA sequence: TGTGCCAGCAGCCCAGGGGGGACAGTCCAAGAGACCCAGTACTTC.

V and J are TRBV27 and TRBJ2-1; 12 positions match TRBD2. The CDR3 consists of 14 residues. Germline CDR1 reads MNHEY; CDR2 reads SMNVEV (reference sequence). Trimming took 6 bases from V and 4 from J; bases not matched to a gene: 1. The CDR3, as DNA: TGTGCCAGCAGCGGACTAGCGGGGTACAATGAGCAGTTCTTC. It translates to CASSGLAGYNEQFF.

The genes are TRBV24-1 and TRBJ1-2; TRBD1 might be the D (5 bases). The CDR3 is 14 amino acids. The V end lost 5 bases, the J end lost 1 base, and 10 bases lay between the germline ends. Germline values: CDR1 KGHDR, CDR2 SFDVKD. CDR3 amino acids: CATSAPDSNYGYTF. The CDR3 DNA is TGTGCCACCAGTGCACCCGACAGTAACTATGGCTACACCTTC.

J is TRBJ1-1 and V is TRBV6-5, with D possibly matching TRBD1 (5 bases). Germline V gives CDR1 MNHEY, CDR2 SVGAGI. The ends were cut back, 6 bases at V and 2 bases at J, with 10 bases in the middle. CDR3 length: 13 residues. The CDR3, as DNA: TGTGCCAGCAGGTGGGACTATAACACTGAAGCTTTCTTT. Translating gives CASRWDYNTEAFF.

This clone showed up just a few times. The rearrangement joins TRBV5-1 to TRBJ1-4; TRBD1 might be the D (6 bases). V shed 0 bases and J shed 4 bases, with 10 bases lying between them. The CDR3 has 15 amino acids. Germline assignment: CDR1 SGHRS and CDR2 YFSETQ. CDR3 protein: CASSLGTARNEKLFF. CDR3 nucleotide sequence: TGCGCCAGCAGCTTGGGGACAGCACGTAATGAAAAACTGTTTTTT.

CDR3 sequence (DNA): TGTGCCAGCAGTTCGGGATCTGCTCACAGCCGCCAGCCCCAGCATTTT. Translating gives CASSSGSAHSRQPQHF. The chain recombines TRBV28 with TRBJ1-5; D is ambiguous. The V gene's germline CDR1 is MDHEN and CDR2 SYDVKM. V was clipped by 4 bases and J by 7 bases, with 20 bases between them. This CDR3 comprises 16 residues.

This rearrangement joins TRBV6-5 to TRBJ1-4; TRBD1 is a possible D gene (5 bases). The V gene lost 8 bases and the J gene lost 4 bases, with 14 bases spanning the gap. The CDR3 has 14 amino acids. The germline V gene encodes CDR1 MNHEY and CDR2 SVGAGI. The CDR3 DNA sequence: TGTGCCAGCGCTCGGGGGGGTGATAATGAAAAACTGTTTTTT. Amino acids: CASARGGDNEKLFF.

The chain couples TRBV6-6 to TRBJ1-2; 11 bases are a match to TRBD1. Trimming cost V 1 base and J 10 bases; bases outside gene matches: 5. In germline, CDR1 is MNHNY, CDR2 SVGAGI (reference sequence). This CDR3 region has 14 residues. The CDR3 is CASSYLQGQGDYTF. CDR3 nucleotide sequence: TGTGCCAGCAGTTACTTACAGGGACAGGGGGACTACACCTTC.

The V call is TRBV5-1, the J call TRBJ2-1; TRBD2 matches 12 bases. The V gene end was trimmed by 3 bases and the J gene end by 7 bases; junction bases not matched to a gene: 20. CDR1 is SGHRS and CDR2 is YFSETQ in the germline V gene. The CDR3 has 20 amino acids. CDR3 bases: TGCGCCAGCAGCTGGTCCGGGACATCGTTTACTAGCGGGAGGCTGAATGAGCAGTTCTTC. Its protein is CASSWSGTSFTSGRLNEQFF.

The rearrangement joins TRBV19 to TRBJ1-5, with TRBD1 as a possible D gene (6 bases). The CDR3 extends over 16 amino acids. Trimming shortened V by 6 bases and J by 2 bases, and 17 bases separated the two germline ends. Germline V CDR1 and CDR2: LNHDA, SQIVND (reference sequence). The CDR3, as DNA: TGTGCCAGTAGGCTTGAGGCAGGGGCTGGCAATCAGCCCCAGCATTTT. Translating it yields CASRLEAGAGNQPQHF.

The chain links TRBV7-2 to TRBJ2-7; 9 bases agree with TRBD1. The CDR3 loop spans 15 amino acids. Germline trimming cut 5 bases from V and 2 bases from J; bases unmatched to any gene: 7. Looked up from germline, CDR1 is SGHTA and CDR2 is FQGNSA. The CDR3 spells CASSLDRGVTYEQYV. The CDR3 DNA sequence: TGTGCCAGCAGCCTAGACAGGGGGGTGACCTACGAGCAGTACGTC.

The V and J genes are TRBV19 and TRBJ1-5, with D tentatively TRBD1 (6 bases). Per germline, CDR1 LNHDA and CDR2 SQIVND (reference sequence). The CDR3 has 16 amino acids. V was clipped by 4 bases and J by 4 bases, with 17 bases between them. CDR3 amino acids: CASSTSGRGRNQPQHF. The CDR3 DNA reads TGTGCCAGTAGTACTTCCGGCAGGGGCCGTAATCAGCCCCAGCATTTT.

The chain has TRBV27 and TRBJ1-1, with 8 bases aligning to TRBD1. Germline CDR1 MNHEY, CDR2 SMNVEV (reference sequence). The CDR3 consists of 14 residues. V was pared by 6 bases and J by 0 bases, with 3 bases of the junction left unmatched. CDR3 coding DNA: TGTGCCAGCAGAATGGACAGGGTGAACACTGAAGCTTTCTTT. Amino acid sequence: CASRMDRVNTEAFF.

This chain joins TRBV7-9 and TRBJ2-1, with 11 bases aligning to TRBD2. V shed 5 bases and J 6 bases; nucleotides not matched to a gene: 18. Germline V CDR1 and CDR2: SEHNR, FQNEAQ (reference sequence). This CDR3 comprises 19 residues. The CDR3 loop reads CASSPTYSGGAVSVNEQFF. The DNA of the CDR3 is TGTGCCAGCAGCCCCACGTATAGCGGGGGGGCCGTTTCTGTCAATGAGCAGTTCTTC.

The CDR3 sequence: CASSPTGNQPQHF. CDR3 DNA: TGTGCCAGCAGCCCGACAGGGAATCAGCCCCAGCATTTT. The V and J genes are TRBV7-9 and TRBJ1-5, with 7 nucleotides matching TRBD1. Germline V gene data show CDR1 as SEHNR and CDR2 as FQNEAQ (reference sequence). With 5 bases clipped from V and 4 bases from J, the junction kept 2 bases outside the gene matches. The CDR3 runs to 13 residues.